These 9 T cell receptor beta chains were all obtained from the same sample, sequenced in a study of cytomegalovirus exposure and HLA in healthy donors. This PCR relied on a set of 60 Vbeta primers and 13 Jbeta primers. Data came from immunoSEQ multiplex PCR; TCRdb stores just in-frame clones and leaves some out. This sample has under 200,000 clones; 70% to 85% occur once, and the top ten carry around 6%. What was sequenced was PBMCs. These receptors were collected from a man over 45 in good health and CMV-seropositive.

This clone has just a few counts. The V and J genes are TRBV4-2 and TRBJ1-1, with TRBD1 identical over 7 bases. The J segment lost 4 bases and the V segment lost 1 base, leaving 6 bases of the junction unmatched. Germline CDR1 LGHNA, CDR2 YNFKEQ. The CDR3 is 15 residues long. CDR3 sequence (DNA): TGTGCCAGCAGCCAAGTACCAGGGGGGAGCACTGAAGCTTTCTTT. This sequence encodes CASSQVPGGSTEAFF.

This clone was observed a single time. The chain is built from TRBV7-9 and TRBJ2-1, with D maybe TRBD2 (5 bases). V was shortened by 6 bases and J by 7 bases, with 7 bases between the two germline ends. The CDR3 totals 11 residues. Germline CDR1 is SEHNR and CDR2 is FQNEAQ (reference sequence). In DNA, the CDR3 is TGTGCCAGCAGTCCGGGGAATGAGCAGTTCTTC. It is translated as CASSPGNEQFF.

Worth noting for this clone: A read error may account for a junction end that differs from germline. The chain links TRBV7-2 to TRBJ2-1, with D possibly TRBD2 on 6 matching bases. The CDR3 extends over 14 amino acids. Germline CDR1 SGHTA, CDR2 FQGNSA. The CDR3 here is CASTLRAGSAEQFF. Written as DNA, the CDR3 is TGTGCCAGCACCTTAAGGGCCGGGAGCGCTGAGCAGTTCTTC. The full variable domain, with the rest looked up from reference TRBV7-2 and TRBJ2-1, is GAGVSQSPSNKVTEKGKDVELRCDPISGHTALYWYRQSLGQGLEFLIYFQGNSAPDKSGLPSDRFSAERTGGSVSTLTIQRTQQEDSAVYLCASTLRAGSAEQFFGPGTRLTVL.

The V and J genes are TRBV19 and TRBJ2-1; 8 positions agree with TRBD2. V was clipped by 4 bases and J by 5 bases; unmatched bases: 4. The germline gives CDR1 LNHDA, CDR2 SQIVND (reference sequence). CDR3 length: 14 amino acids. DNA for the CDR3: TGTGCCAGTAGTAAAGCGGGAGTTAACAATGAGCAGTTCTTC. It encodes CASSKAGVNNEQFF.

The chain recombines TRBV19 with TRBJ1-1; possibly TRBD1 for D (6 bases). Germline CDR1 LNHDA, CDR2 SQIVND (reference sequence). Deletions cut 5 bases from V and 4 bases from J, with 17 bases between. The CDR3 runs to 15 residues. DNA of the CDR3: TGTGCCAGTAGTCTACAGGGTTCGTTCAGCACTGAAGCTTTCTTT. It is translated as CASSLQGSFSTEAFF.

This rearrangement joins TRBV4-1 to TRBJ1-4; the D is unclear. There are 15 residues in the CDR3. V lost 4 bases and J 4 bases, leaving 13 bases between the germline ends. The germline V gene encodes CDR1 MGHRA and CDR2 YSYEKL. CDR3 DNA sequence: TGCGCCAGCAGCCCCGGAGGAGGGTTTAATGAAAAACTGTTTTTT. Its protein product is CASSPGGGFNEKLFF.

The chain has TRBV19 and TRBJ2-3, with 12 nucleotides matching TRBD2. V lost 7 bases, J lost 4 bases, and 9 bases stayed unmatched. CDR1 and CDR2 from the germline V gene are LNHDA and SQIVND (reference sequence). CDR3 length: 16 amino acids. The CDR3 sequence: CASTPRGLAGSDTQYF. In DNA, the CDR3 is TGTGCCAGTACCCCAAGAGGACTAGCGGGATCAGATACGCAGTATTTT.

The genes are TRBV20-1 and TRBJ2-3; D ambiguous. Germline V gene sequence: CDR1 DFQATT, CDR2 SNEGSKA (reference sequence). This CDR3 is built from 8 residues. The CDR3 DNA reads as TGCTCGGGTGATACGCAGTATTTT. This encodes CSGDTQYF.

The table lists this clone with a few counts. This CDR3 is also generated by other DNA sequences in the sample. J is TRBJ2-5 and V is TRBV9, with TRBD2 matching over 12 bases. Looked up from germline, CDR1 is SGDLS and CDR2 is YYNGEE. The CDR3 has 15 amino acids. J was trimmed by 5 bases and V by 2 bases; bases with no gene match: 4. The CDR3 region has the DNA TGTGCCAGCAGCGTTCTAGCGGGAGGGCAGGAGACCCAGTACTTC. This encodes CASSVLAGGQETQYF.